These 6 T cell receptor beta chains were all obtained from the same sample, sequenced in a study of response to subunit inactivated influenza vaccine. Each CDR3 protein gets one entry after TCRdb re-called the RT-PCR reads with MiXCR. The data hold about 480,000 distinct CDR3 sequences, with about 25% observed a single time. This sample comprised CD4+ T cells sorted from PBMCs, obtained more than 4 days after vaccination. The origin of the receptors is a man aged 45-60 years who received an inactivated influenza vaccine.

This clonotype came up a few times. The V and J genes are TRBV9 and TRBJ2-2, with TRBD2 identical over 7 bases. The V segment lost 2 bases and the J segment 5 bases; nucleotides outside the gene matches: 3. Looked up from germline, CDR1 is SGDLS and CDR2 is YYNGEE. This CDR3 is 14 amino acids long. CDR3 sequence (DNA): TGTGCCAGCAGCGTGGGAGGGCGGACCGGGGAGCTGTTTTTT. Residues: CASSVGGRTGELFF.

This clonotype was seen a few times. The V and J genes are TRBV27 and TRBJ1-6; 9 nucleotides line up with TRBD1. V was clipped by 5 bases and J by 7 bases; unmatched bases: 6. From germline, CDR1 is MNHEY and CDR2 SMNVEV (reference sequence). The CDR3 extends over 15 amino acids. CDR3: CASSPGQGSNSPLHF. CDR3 bases: TGTGCCAGCAGTCCCGGACAGGGGTCGAATTCACCCCTCCACTTT.

The gene calls are TRBV20-1 and TRBJ2-3; D ambiguous. The CDR3 has 12 amino acids. V was shortened by 3 bases and J by 4 bases, with 8 bases between the two germline ends. Germline-derived CDR1 and CDR2 are DFQATT and SNEGSKA (reference sequence). CDR3 sequence: CSASGPADTQYF. CDR3 DNA sequence: TGCAGTGCTAGCGGACCGGCAGATACGCAGTATTTT.

This chain links TRBV7-2 with TRBJ1-2, with 8 bases aligning to TRBD1. The CDR3 runs 13 residues. Germline V gene data show CDR1 as SGHTA and CDR2 as FQGNSA. The trim removed 7 bases at V and 3 bases at J, leaving 4 bases unmatched. The CDR3 is CASTPGGDYGYTF. In nucleotides, the CDR3 is TGTGCCAGCACCCCAGGGGGCGACTATGGCTACACCTTC.

The J gene is TRBJ1-5, the V gene TRBV6-1, with D possibly matching TRBD1 (5 bases). This CDR3 is built from 13 residues. V lost 7 bases and J lost 4, with 11 bases in between. The V gene's germline CDR1 is MNHNS and CDR2 SASEGT. The CDR3 spells CASMGGGNQPQHF. As DNA, the CDR3 is TGTGCCAGCATGGGGGGTGGAAATCAGCCCCAGCATTTT.

The V and J genes are TRBV14 and TRBJ2-2; no reliable D call. V lost 2 bases and J lost 5, with 9 bases in between. From germline, CDR1 is SGHDN and CDR2 FVKESK. The CDR3 has 14 amino acids. The CDR3 nucleotides are TGTGCCAGCAGCCAAATGACCACTACCGGGGAGCTGTTTTTT. This sequence encodes CASSQMTTTGELFF.